This is a list of T cell receptor beta chains from one sample in a study of shared T cell receptors in the human thymus. Clones were sequenced by immunoSEQ multiplex PCR, and TCRdb holds only the in-frame ones, with some missing. The sample lists 650,000 to 950,000 clones; 70% to 90% were seen once. The data also belong to a second study, concerning human thymus T cells.

What was sequenced was thymocytes. These receptors originate from a girl under two years old with a congenital heart defect. Each CDR3 is given without its conserved first and last residue. Fields, in order: V gene, D gene, CDR3 protein. A D gene is named only where the DNA matches it firmly.

V gene: TRBV7-2
D gene: NA
CDR3 protein: ASSFNWSGEGSSPLH

V gene: TRBV27
D gene: TRBD1
CDR3 protein: ASSPRDRTYTEAF

V gene: TRBV5-8
D gene: NA
CDR3 protein: ASSVQGGYT

V gene: TRBV9
D gene: NA
CDR3 protein: ASSAYPGDSVEEKLF

V gene: TRBV27
D gene: NA
CDR3 protein: ASSIIGDPGGGGPQH

V gene: TRBV4-2
D gene: NA
CDR3 protein: ASSQDRGYEQY

V gene: TRBV6-4
D gene: TRBD1
CDR3 protein: ASSDSGTALYGYT

V gene: TRBV4-1
D gene: NA
CDR3 protein: ASSQKAGSYEQY

V gene: TRBV18
D gene: TRBD1
CDR3 protein: ASSPETAGGTQY

V gene: TRBV4-3
D gene: NA
CDR3 protein: ASSRDRRNTIY

V gene: TRBV5-5
D gene: NA
CDR3 protein: ASSPGYQETQY